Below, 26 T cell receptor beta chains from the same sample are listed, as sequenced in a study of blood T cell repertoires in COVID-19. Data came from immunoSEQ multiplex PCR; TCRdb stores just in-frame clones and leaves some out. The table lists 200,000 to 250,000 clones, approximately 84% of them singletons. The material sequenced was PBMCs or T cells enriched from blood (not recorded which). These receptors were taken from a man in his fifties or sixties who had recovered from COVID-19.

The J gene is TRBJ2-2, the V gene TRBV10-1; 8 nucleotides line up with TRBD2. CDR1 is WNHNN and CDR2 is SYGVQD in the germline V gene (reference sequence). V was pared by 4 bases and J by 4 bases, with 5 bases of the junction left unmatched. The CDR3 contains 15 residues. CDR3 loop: CASSVGGGITGELFF. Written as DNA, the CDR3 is TGCGCCAGCAGTGTCGGGGGGGGTATCACCGGGGAGCTGTTTTTT.

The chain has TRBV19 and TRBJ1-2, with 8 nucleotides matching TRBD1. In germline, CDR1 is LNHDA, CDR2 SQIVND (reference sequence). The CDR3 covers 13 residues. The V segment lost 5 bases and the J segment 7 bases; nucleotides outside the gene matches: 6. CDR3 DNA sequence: TGTGCCAGTAGTTCACAGGGACAGGCTGGCTACACCTTC. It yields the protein CASSSQGQAGYTF.

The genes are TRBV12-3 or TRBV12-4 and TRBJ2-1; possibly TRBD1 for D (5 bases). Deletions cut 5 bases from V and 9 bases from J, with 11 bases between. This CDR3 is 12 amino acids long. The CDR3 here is CASSPRASEQFF. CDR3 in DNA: TGTGCCAGCAGTCCCAGGGCGAGTGAGCAGTTCTTC.

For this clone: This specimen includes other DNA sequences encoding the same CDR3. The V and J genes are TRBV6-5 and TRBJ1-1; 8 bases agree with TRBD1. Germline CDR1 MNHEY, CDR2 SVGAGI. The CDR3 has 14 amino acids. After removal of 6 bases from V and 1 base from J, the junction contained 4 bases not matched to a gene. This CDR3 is CASRSGGPNTEAFF. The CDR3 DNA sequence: TGTGCCAGCAGATCAGGGGGCCCGAACACTGAAGCTTTCTTT.

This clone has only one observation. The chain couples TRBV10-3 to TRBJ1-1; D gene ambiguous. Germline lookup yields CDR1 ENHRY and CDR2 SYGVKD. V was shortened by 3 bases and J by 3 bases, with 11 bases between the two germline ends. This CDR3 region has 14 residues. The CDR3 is CAISDIQDYTEAFF. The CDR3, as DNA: TGTGCCATCAGTGATATTCAGGATTACACTGAAGCTTTCTTT.

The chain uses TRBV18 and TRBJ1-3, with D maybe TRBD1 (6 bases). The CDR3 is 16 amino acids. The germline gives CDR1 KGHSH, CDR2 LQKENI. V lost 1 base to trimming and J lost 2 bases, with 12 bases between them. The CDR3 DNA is TGTGCCAGCTCACCACTCGACGCAGGGGCTGGAAACACCATATATTTT. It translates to CASSPLDAGAGNTIYF.

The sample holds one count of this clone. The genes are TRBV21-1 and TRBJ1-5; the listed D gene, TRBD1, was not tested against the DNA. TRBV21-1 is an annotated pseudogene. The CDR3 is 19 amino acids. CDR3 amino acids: CASSKSGWQGARINQPQHF. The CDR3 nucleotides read TGTGCCAGCAGCAAAAGCGGATGGCAGGGGGCTAGGATCAATCAGCCCCAGCATTTT.

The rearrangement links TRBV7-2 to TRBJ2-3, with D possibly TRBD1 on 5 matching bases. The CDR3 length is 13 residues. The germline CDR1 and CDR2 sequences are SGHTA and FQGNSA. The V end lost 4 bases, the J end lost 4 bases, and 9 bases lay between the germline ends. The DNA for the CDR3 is TGTGCCAGCAGCTCACAGGATTCAGATACGCAGTATTTT. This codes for CASSSQDSDTQYF.

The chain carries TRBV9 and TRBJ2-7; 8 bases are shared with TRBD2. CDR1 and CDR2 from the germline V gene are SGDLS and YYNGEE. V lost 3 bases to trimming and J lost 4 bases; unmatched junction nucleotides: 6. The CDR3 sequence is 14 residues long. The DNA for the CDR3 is TGTGCCAGCAGCGAGACTCTAGCGGGTTACGAGCAGTACTTC. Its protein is CASSETLAGYEQYF.

The DNA for the CDR3 is TGTGCCAGCAATCAACAGTGGAACACTGAAGCTTTCTTT. Its translation: CASNQQWNTEAFF. The chain combines TRBV6-5 with TRBJ1-1, with D unclear. V was pared by 7 bases and J by 1 base, with 10 bases between. The germline CDR1 and CDR2 sequences are MNHEY and SVGAGI. The CDR3 consists of 13 residues.

The CDR3 DNA reads as TGTGCCAGTAGTATTCTGGTCGAGAACGGGGAGACCCAGTACTTC. This codes for CASSILVENGETQYF. The J gene is TRBJ2-5, the V gene TRBV19; D gene uncertain. Germline CDR1 LNHDA, CDR2 SQIVND (reference sequence). Trimming took off 3 bases at V and 5 bases at J, with 16 bases between the two ends. The CDR3 has 15 residues. The full variable domain, in which reference TRBV19 and TRBJ2-5 provide the parts outside the CDR3, is DGGITQSPKYLFRKEGQNVTLSCEQNLNHDAMYWYRQDPGQGLRLIYYSQIVNDFQKGDIAEGYSVSREKKESFPLTVTSAQKNPTAFYLCASSILVENGETQYFGPGTRLLVL.

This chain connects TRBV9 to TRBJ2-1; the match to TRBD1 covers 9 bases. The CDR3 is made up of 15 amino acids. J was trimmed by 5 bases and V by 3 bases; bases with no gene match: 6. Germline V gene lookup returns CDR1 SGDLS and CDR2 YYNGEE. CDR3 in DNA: TGTGCCAGCAGCGGCCGGGACAGGGTCCACAATGAGCAGTTCTTC. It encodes CASSGRDRVHNEQFF.

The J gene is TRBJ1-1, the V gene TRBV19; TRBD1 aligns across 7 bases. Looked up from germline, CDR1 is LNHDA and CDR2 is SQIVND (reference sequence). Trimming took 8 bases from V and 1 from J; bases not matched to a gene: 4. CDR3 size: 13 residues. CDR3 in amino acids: CASSYRGNTEAFF. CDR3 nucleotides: TGTGCCAGTTCCTACAGGGGGAACACTGAAGCTTTCTTT.

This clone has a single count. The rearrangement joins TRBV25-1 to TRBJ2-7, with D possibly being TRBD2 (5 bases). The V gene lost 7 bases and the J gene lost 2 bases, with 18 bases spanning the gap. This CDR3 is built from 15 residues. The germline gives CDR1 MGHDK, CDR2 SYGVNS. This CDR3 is CASTQWSLAPYEQYF. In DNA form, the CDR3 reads TGTGCCAGCACCCAGTGGTCCCTAGCCCCCTACGAGCAGTACTTC.

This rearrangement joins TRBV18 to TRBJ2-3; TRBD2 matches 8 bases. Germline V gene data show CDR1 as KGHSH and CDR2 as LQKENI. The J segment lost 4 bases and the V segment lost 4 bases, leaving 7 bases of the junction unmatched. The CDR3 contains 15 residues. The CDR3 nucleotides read TGTGCCAGCTCACAGGCGGTAGCGGGGTCAGATACGCAGTATTTT. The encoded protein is CASSQAVAGSDTQYF.

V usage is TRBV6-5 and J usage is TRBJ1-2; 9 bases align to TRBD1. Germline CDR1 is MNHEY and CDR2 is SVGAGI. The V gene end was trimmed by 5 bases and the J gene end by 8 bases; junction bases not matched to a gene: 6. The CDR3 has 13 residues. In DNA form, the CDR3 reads TGTGCCAGCAGTCTACAGGGGGCGGGAGGCTACACCTTC. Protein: CASSLQGAGGYTF.

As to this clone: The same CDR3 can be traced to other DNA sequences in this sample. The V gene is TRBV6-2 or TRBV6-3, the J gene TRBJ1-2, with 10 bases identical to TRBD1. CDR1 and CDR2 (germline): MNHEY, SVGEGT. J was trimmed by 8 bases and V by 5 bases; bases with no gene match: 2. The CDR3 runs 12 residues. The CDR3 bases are TGTGCCAGCAGTGACAGGGGGCGAGGCTACACCTTC. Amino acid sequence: CASSDRGRGYTF.

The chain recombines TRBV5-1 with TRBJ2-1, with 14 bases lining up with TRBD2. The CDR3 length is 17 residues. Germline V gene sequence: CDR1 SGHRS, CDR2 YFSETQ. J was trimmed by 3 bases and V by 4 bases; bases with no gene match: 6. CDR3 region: CASSVGLAGDRYNEQFF. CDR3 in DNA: TGCGCCAGCAGCGTGGGACTAGCGGGGGACCGCTACAATGAGCAGTTCTTC. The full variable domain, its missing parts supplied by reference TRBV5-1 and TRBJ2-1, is KAGVTQTPRYLIKTRGQQVTLSCSPISGHRSVSWYQQTPGQGLQFLFEYFSETQRNKGNFPGRFSGRQFSNSRSEMNVSTLELGDSALYLCASSVGLAGDRYNEQFFGPGTRLTVL.

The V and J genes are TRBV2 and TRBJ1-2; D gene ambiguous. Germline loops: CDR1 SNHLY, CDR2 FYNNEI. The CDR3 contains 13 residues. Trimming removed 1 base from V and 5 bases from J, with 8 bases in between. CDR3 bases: TGTGCCAGCAGTGAAGACCGCAGATATGGCTACACCTTC. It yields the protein CASSEDRRYGYTF. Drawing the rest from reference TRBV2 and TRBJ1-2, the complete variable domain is EPEVTQTPSHQVTQMGQEVILRCVPISNHLYFYWYRQILGQKVEFLVSFYNNEISEKSEIFDDQFSVERPDGSNFTLKIRSTKLEDSAMYFCASSEDRRYGYTFGSGTRLTVV.

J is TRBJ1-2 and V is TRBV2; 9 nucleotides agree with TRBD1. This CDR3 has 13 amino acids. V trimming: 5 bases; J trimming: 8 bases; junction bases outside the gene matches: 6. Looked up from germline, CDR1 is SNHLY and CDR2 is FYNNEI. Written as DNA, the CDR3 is TGTGCCAGCAGTAGGGACAGGGAGAAGGGCTACACCTTC. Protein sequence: CASSRDREKGYTF.

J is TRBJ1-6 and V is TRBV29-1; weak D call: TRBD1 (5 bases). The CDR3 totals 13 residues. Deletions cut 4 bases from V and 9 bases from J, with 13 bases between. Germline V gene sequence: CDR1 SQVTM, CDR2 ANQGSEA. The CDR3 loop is CSVAATVGSPLHF. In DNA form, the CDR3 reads TGCAGCGTTGCGGCGACAGTGGGTTCACCCCTCCACTTT.

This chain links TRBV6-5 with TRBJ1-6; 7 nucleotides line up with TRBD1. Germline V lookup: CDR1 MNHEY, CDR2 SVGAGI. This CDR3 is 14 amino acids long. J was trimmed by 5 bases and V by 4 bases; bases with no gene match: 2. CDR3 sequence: CASSSGTDNSPLHF. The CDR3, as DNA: TGTGCCAGCAGTTCCGGGACAGATAATTCACCCCTCCACTTT.

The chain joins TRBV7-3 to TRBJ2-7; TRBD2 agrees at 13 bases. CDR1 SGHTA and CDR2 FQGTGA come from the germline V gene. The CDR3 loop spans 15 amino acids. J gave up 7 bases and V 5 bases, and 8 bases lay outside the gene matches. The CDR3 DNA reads TGTGCCAGCAGCCAACTAGCGGGGGGGCCTTTTGAGCAGTACTTC. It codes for CASSQLAGGPFEQYF.

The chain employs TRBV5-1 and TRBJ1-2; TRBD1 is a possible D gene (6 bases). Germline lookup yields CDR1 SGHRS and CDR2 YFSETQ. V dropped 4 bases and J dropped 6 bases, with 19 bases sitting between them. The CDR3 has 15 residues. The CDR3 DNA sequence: TGCGCCAGCAGCGGAACAGGGAAAGGAGTAGATGGCTACACCTTC. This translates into CASSGTGKGVDGYTF.

The CDR3 is CASSRTRSNEQFF. The CDR3 DNA sequence: TGTGCCAGCAGCCGAACTAGATCCAATGAGCAGTTCTTC. The chain combines TRBV11-3 with TRBJ2-1; weak D call: TRBD2 (5 bases). The CDR3 totals 13 residues. The germline V and J ends were trimmed by 5 bases and 6 bases, with 11 bases remaining between them. Germline V gene data show CDR1 as SGHNT and CDR2 as YENEEA. Looking up the rest from reference TRBV11-3 and TRBJ2-1 gives the full variable domain: EAGVVQSPRYKIIEKKQPVAFWCNPISGHNTLYWYLQNLGQGPELLIRYENEEAVDDSQLPKDRFSAERLKGVDSTLKIQPAELGDSAVYLCASSRTRSNEQFFGPGTRLTVL.

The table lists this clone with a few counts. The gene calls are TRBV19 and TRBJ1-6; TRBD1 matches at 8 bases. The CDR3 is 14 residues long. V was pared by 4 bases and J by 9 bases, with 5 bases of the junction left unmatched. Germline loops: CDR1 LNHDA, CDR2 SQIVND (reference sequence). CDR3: CASSRGTGGSPLHF. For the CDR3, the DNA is TGTGCCAGTAGTAGGGGGACAGGAGGTTCACCCCTCCACTTT.